Reported below is one TCR beta chain. The target antigen is unknown. The germline V gene has CDR1 MDHEN and CDR2 SYDVKM. The CDR3 has 14 amino acids. Trimming took 4 bases from V and 2 from J, leaving 8 bases between them. In each sample, some 10^5 TCR templates were assayed. TCRdb's table, derived via immunoSEQ multiplex PCR, lists solely in-frame clones and lacks some. The sample shows roughly 100,000 clones, around 90% of them seen only once. This entry comes from a study of siplizumab effects on memory and regulatory T cells. Whole-study results and caveats: Roughly 75-97% of proliferating clones (CD4+ or CD8+) could not be assigned a naive or memory phenotype.

The rearrangement links TRBV28 to TRBJ1-4; no clear D gene. The source of this sequence is a human donor in good health. The sample consisted of non-Treg CD4+ T cells sorted from blood. The CDR3 region is CASSSVLTNEKLFF. CDR3 sequence (DNA): TGTGCCAGCAGTTCGGTTTTGACTAATGAAAAACTGTTTTTT.